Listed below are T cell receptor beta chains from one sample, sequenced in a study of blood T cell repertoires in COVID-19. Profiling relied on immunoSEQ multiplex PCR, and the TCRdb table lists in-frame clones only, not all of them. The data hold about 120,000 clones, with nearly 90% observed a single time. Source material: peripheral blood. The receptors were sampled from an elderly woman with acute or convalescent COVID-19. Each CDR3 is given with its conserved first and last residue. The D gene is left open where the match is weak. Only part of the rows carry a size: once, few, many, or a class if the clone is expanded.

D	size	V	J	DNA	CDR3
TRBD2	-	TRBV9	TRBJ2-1	TGTGCCAGCAGCGTAGGAGGGGGACTAGATGGTTACGAGCAGTTCTTC	CASSVGGGLDGYEQFF
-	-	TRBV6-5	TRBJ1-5	TGTGCCAGCAGGGCGGAGATCGATCAGCCCCAGCATTTT	CASRAEIDQPQHF
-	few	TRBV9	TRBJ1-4	TGTGCCAGCAGCGTAAGGTCAGGGTGGGATGAAAAACTGTTTTTT	CASSVRSGWDEKLFF
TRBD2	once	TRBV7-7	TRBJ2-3	TGTGCTAGCAGCTTAGAGAACCTGCGGGGGACAGATACGCAGTATTTT	CASSLENLRGTDTQYF
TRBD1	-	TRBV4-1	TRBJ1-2	TGCGCCAGCAGCCAAGATTTTCGGACAGGGGGCTCTTCGAGCGGCTACACCTTC	CASSQDFRTGGSSSGYTF
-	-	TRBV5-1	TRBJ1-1	TGCGCCAGCAGCTGGGCAGTTAACACTGAAGCTTTCTTT	CASSWAVNTEAFF
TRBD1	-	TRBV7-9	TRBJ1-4	TGTGCCAGCAGCTCACTACAGACAGGGGGGGGAAAACTGTTTTTT	CASSSLQTGGGKLFF
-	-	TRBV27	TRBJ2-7	TGTGCCAGCAGTTTACGGGCGGGCGAGCAGTACTTC	CASSLRAGEQYF
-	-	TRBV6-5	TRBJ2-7	TGTGCCAGCAGCTTTAACAGGGATACCTACGAGCAGTACTTC	CASSFNRDTYEQYF
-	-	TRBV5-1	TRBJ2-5	TGCGCCAGCACCCCCCGCGGTCAAGAGACCCAGTACTTC	CASTPRGQETQYF
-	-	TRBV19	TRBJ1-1	TGTGCCAGTAGTGATCCGAGGGGGAGAGGGACTGAAGCTTTCTTT	CASSDPRGRGTEAFF
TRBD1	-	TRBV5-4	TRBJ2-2	TGTGCCAGCAGCATAGGGACAGGGCGACCCGGGGAGCTGTTTTTT	CASSIGTGRPGELFF
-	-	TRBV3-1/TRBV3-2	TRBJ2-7	TGTGCCAGCAGGCCAAGAGGGGGAAACGAGCAGTACTTC	CASRPRGGNEQYF
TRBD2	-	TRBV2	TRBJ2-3	TGTGCCAGCAGTCCAGAGGGCGGGAGGGCCACAGATACGCAGTATTTT	CASSPEGGRATDTQYF
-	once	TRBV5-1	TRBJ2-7	TGCGCCAGCAGCTTTAGCGGCTCCTACGAGCAGTACTTC	CASSFSGSYEQYF
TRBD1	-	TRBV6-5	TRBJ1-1	TGTGCCAGCAGTTACGGGACAGCAAACACTGAAGCTTTCTTT	CASSYGTANTEAFF
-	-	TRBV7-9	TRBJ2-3	TGTGCCAGCAGCCCCTTCCTTGGCGGGTGGCCAGATACGCAGTATTTT	CASSPFLGGWPDTQYF
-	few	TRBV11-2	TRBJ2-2	TGTGCCAGCAGCTTAATCACAGGGGGGGCCGCCGGGGAGCTGTTTTTT	CASSLITGGAAGELFF
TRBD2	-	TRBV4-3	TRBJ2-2	TGCGCCAGCAGCCAAGAGGTACCTAGCGGGGGCCTGAACACCGGGGAGCTGTTTTTT	CASSQEVPSGGLNTGELFF
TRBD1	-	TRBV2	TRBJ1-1	TGTGCCAGCAGAGCCTCCGGGACAGGGTCCCCTGAAGCTTTCTTT	CASRASGTGSPEAFF
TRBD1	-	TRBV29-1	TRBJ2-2	TGCAGCGTTGGGACAGGGATGAACACCGGGGAGCTGTTTTTT	CSVGTGMNTGELFF
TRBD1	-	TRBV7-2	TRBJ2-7	TGTGCCAGCAGCACTAGCCACAGGGGGACCTACGAGCAGTACTTC	CASSTSHRGTYEQYF
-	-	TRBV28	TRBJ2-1	TGTGCCAGCAGCCCCCCCCCTGGGAGTCTGGGCAATGAGCAGTTCTTC	CASSPPPGSLGNEQFF
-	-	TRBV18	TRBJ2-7	TGTGCCAGCTCAACAGTAGCGGTTCCCTACGAGCAGTACTTC	CASSTVAVPYEQYF
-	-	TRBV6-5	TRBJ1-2	TGTGCCAGCCTTATTGGGACTAATTATGGCTACACCTTC	CASLIGTNYGYTF
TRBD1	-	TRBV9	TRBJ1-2	TGTGCCAGCAGCGGAACAGGGGCAGACTATGGCTACACCTTC	CASSGTGADYGYTF
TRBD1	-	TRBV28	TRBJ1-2	TGTGCCAGCAGTCCCCTAGGACAGGGAAACTATGGCTACACCTTC	CASSPLGQGNYGYTF
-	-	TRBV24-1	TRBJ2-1	TGTGCCACCAGTGCGGGTAATGAGCAGTTCTTC	CATSAGNEQFF
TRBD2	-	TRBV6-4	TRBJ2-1	TGTGCCAGCACCCCGACTAGCGGACCGATCAATGAGCAGTTCTTC	CASTPTSGPINEQFF
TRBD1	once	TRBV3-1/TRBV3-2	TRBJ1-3	TGTGCCAGCAGCCAATGGACAGGGACTGGAAACACCATATATTTT	CASSQWTGTGNTIYF
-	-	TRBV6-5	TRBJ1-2	TGTGCCAGCGGGTACAGTTACAATGGCTACACCTTC	CASGYSYNGYTF
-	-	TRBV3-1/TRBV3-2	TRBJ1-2	TGTGCCAGCAGCCTAAGTACGGGGGGCGCTGGGGGCTACACCTTC	CASSLSTGGAGGYTF
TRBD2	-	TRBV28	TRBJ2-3	TGTGCCAGCAGTTCACCTAGCGGGAGGAGCACAGATACGCAGTATTTT	CASSSPSGRSTDTQYF
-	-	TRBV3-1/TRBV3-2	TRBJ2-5	TGTGCCAGCAGCCGCCCGAGTAGCACGGAGACCCAGTACTTC	CASSRPSSTETQYF
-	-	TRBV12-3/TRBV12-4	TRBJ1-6	TGTGCCAGCAGTAGCCGTTCGAGGGCCCTCCACTTT	CASSSRSRALHF
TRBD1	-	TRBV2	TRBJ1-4	TGTGCCAGCAGTGGAGGTACAGGGGTCGGTGAAAAACTGTTTTTT	CASSGGTGVGEKLFF
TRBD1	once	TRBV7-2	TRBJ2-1	TGTGCCAGCAGCTATCAGACAGGGATCTACAATGAGCAGTTCTTC	CASSYQTGIYNEQFF
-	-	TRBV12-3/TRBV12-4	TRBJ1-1	TGTGCCAGCGGTACAGGGCCCGAAGCTTTCTTT	CASGTGPEAFF
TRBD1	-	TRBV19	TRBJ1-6	TGTGCCAGTATCCCCCGAGCAGGGGGAAATTCACCCCTCCACTTT	CASIPRAGGNSPLHF
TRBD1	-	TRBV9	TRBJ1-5	TGTGCCAGCAGCGCGGGACAGGGGAACAATCAGCCCCAGCATTTT	CASSAGQGNNQPQHF
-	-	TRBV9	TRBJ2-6	TGTGCCAGCAGCTCCTACTCTGGGGCCAACGTCCTGACTTTC	CASSSYSGANVLTF
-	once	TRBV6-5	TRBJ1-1	TGTGCCAGCAGTCAGGTAGAAAACACTGAAGCTTTCTTT	CASSQVENTEAFF
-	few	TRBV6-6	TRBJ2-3	TGTGCCAGCAGTTACGGTGTCGGGAGAACAGATACGCAGTATTTT	CASSYGVGRTDTQYF
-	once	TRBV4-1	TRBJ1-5	TGCGCCAGCAGCCAAGCTATGGGCCGCGATCAGCCCCAGCATTTT	CASSQAMGRDQPQHF
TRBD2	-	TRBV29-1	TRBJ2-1	TGCAGCGCCTCCGGGGGGAGTACGTTTGGGCAGAGTTTCTCCTACAATGAGCAGTTCTTC	CSASGGSTFGQSFSYNEQFF
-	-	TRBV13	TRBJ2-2	TGTGCCAGCAGCCGTACTAGTTCGAACACCGGGGAGCTGTTTTTT	CASSRTSSNTGELFF
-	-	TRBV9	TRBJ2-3	TGTGCCAGCAGCGTAGTGGGGGGGCCCAGCACAGATACGCAGTATTTT	CASSVVGGPSTDTQYF
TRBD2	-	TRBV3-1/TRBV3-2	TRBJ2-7	TGTGCCAGCAGCCAAGAAGGCAAAATTCTAGCGGGGGTTGCCTCCTACGAGCAGTACTTC	CASSQEGKILAGVASYEQYF
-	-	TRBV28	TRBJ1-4	TGTGCCAGCAGTTTATGGAGTGAAAAACTGTTTTTT	CASSLWSEKLFF
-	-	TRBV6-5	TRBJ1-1	TGTGCCAGCAGACGCCGACAGGAGAACACTGAAGCTTTCTTT	CASRRRQENTEAFF
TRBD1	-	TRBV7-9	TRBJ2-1	TGTGCCAGCAGCCCGGGACAGGGGATTCAAAATGAGCAGTTCTTC	CASSPGQGIQNEQFF
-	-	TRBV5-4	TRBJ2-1	TGTGCCTTCGGCTACAATGAGCAGTTCTTC	CAFGYNEQFF
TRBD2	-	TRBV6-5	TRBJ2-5	TGTGCCAGCAGTAACCCTAGCGGGGGCAGGGAGACCCAGTACTTC	CASSNPSGGRETQYF